Included here is one TCR beta chain sequence, with context. Antigen unknown. Germline V gives CDR1 SGHDN, CDR2 FVKESK. V dropped 3 bases and J dropped 7 bases, with 13 bases sitting between them. The CDR3 is 14 amino acids. TCRdb re-analysed the 5' RACE reads in MiXCR, keeping a single row per CDR3 protein. The data show approximately 350,000 distinct CDR3 sequences, around an eighth seen once. This entry belongs to a study of identical twins. Study outcomes and limitations: Recombination models fit unrelated individuals' TCR alpha sharing but underestimated twins'.

This same sample was also taken into another study, of yellow fever vaccine responses in identical twins.

The clonotype originates from a woman aged 18-29 years in good health. The V and J genes are TRBV14 and TRBJ2-1; perhaps TRBD1 as D (5 bases). Material for sequencing was CD8+ T cells sorted from blood. The CDR3 nucleotides are TGTGCCAGCAGCCAGCAGGGTGTGGCAAATGAGCAGTTCTTC. This codes for CASSQQGVANEQFF.